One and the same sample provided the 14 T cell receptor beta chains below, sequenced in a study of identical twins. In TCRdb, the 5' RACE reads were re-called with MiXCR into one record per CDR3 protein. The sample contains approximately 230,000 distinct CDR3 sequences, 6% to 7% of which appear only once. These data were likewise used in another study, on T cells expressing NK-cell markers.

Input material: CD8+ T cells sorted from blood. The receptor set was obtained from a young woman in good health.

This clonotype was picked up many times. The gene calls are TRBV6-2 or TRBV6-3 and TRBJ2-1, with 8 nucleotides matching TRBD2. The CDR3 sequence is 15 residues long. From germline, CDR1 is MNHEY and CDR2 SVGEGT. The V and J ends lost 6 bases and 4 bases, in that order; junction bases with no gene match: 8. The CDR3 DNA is TGTGCCAGCAGACCTAGGACTAGCCGGTACAATGAGCAGTTCTTC. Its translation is CASRPRTSRYNEQFF.

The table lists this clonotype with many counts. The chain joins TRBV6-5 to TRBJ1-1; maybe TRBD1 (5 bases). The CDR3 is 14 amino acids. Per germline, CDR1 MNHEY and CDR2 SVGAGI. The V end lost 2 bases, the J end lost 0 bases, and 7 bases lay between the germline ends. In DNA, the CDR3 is TGTGCCAGCAGTTACCCGGGACTGAACACTGAAGCTTTCTTT. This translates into CASSYPGLNTEAFF.

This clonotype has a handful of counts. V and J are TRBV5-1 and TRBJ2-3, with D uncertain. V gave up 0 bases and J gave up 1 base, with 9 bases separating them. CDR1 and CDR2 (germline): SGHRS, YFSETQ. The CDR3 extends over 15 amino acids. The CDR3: CASSLGRERTDTQYF. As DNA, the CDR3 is TGCGCCAGCAGCTTGGGGCGAGAACGCACAGATACGCAGTATTTT.

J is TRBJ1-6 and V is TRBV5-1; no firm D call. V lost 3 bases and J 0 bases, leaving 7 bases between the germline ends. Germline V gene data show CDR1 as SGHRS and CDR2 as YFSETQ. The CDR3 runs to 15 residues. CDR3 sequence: CASSSRSSYNSPLHF. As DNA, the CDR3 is TGCGCCAGCAGCTCCCGAAGCTCCTATAATTCACCCCTCCACTTT. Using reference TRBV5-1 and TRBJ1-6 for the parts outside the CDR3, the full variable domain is KAGVTQTPRYLIKTRGQQVTLSCSPISGHRSVSWYQQTPGQGLQFLFEYFSETQRNKGNFPGRFSGRQFSNSRSEMNVSTLELGDSALYLCASSSRSSYNSPLHFGNGTRLTVT.

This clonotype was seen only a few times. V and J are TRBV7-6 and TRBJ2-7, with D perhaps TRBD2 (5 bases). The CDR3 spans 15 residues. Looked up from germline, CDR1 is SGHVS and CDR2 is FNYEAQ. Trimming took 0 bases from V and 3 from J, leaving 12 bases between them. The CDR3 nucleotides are TGTGCCAGCAGCTTAGCGCCTAATCGGGGCTACGAGCAGTACTTC. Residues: CASSLAPNRGYEQYF. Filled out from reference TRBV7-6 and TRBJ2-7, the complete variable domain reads GAGVSQSPRYKVTKRGQDVALRCDPISGHVSLYWYRQALGQGPEFLTYFNYEAQQDKSGLPNDRFSAERPEGSISTLTIQRTEQRDSAMYRCASSLAPNRGYEQYFGPGTRLTVT.

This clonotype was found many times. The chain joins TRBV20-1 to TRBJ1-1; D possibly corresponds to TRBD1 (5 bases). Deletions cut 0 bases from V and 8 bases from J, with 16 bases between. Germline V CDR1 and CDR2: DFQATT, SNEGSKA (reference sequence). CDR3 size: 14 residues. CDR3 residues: CSARDVRDFGEAFF. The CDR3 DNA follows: TGCAGTGCTAGAGATGTCCGGGACTTTGGGGAAGCTTTCTTT.

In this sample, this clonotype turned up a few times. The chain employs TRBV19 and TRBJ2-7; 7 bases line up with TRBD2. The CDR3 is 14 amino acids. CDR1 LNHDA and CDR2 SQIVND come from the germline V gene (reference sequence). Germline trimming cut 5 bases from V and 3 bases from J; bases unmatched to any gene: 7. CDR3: CASSPAGERYEQYF. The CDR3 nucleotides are TGTGCCAGTAGTCCCGCGGGAGAACGCTACGAGCAGTACTTC.

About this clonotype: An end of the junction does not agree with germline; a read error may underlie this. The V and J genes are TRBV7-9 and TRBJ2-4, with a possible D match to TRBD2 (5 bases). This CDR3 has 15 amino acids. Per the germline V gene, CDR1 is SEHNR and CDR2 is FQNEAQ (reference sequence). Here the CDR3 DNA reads TGTGCCTGCAGCTATTCGGAGGCCACTGGGGACATTCAGTACTTC. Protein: CACSYSEATGDIQYF.

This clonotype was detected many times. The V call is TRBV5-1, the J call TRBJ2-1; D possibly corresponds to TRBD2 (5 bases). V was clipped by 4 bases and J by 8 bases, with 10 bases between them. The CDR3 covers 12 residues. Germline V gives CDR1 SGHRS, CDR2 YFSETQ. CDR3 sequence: CASSLSGDEQFF. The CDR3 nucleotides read TGCGCCAGCAGCCTGAGCGGTGATGAGCAGTTCTTC.

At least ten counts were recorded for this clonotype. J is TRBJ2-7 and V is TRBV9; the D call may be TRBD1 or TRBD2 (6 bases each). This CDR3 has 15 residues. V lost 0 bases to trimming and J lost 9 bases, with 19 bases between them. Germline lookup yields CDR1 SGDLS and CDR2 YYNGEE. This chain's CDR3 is CASSVGGATYEGQYF. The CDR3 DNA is TGTGCCAGCAGCGTAGGGGGGGCCACCTACGAGGGGCAGTACTTC.

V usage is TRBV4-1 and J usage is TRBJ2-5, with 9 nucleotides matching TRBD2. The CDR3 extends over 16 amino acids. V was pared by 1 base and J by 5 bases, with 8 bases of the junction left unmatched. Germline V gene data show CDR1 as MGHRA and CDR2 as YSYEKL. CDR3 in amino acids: CASSQVYASGEETQYF. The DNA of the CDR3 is TGCGCCAGCAGCCAAGTTTATGCTAGCGGGGAGGAGACCCAGTACTTC.

The CDR3 nucleotides read TGTGCCAGCAGTTTAACAGCGACTAGCTCCTACAATGAGCAGTTCTTC. It specifies CASSLTATSSYNEQFF. The chain has TRBV12-3 or TRBV12-4 and TRBJ2-1; tentatively, D is TRBD2 (6 bases). The CDR3 is made up of 16 amino acids. V was clipped by 2 bases and J by 0 bases, with 11 bases between them.

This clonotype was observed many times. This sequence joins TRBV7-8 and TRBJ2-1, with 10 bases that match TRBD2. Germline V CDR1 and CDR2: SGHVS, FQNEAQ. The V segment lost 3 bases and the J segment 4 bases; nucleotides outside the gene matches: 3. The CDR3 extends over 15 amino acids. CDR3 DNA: TGTGCCAGCAGCTTGGGACTAGCGACTTACAATGAGCAGTTCTTC. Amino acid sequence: CASSLGLATYNEQFF.

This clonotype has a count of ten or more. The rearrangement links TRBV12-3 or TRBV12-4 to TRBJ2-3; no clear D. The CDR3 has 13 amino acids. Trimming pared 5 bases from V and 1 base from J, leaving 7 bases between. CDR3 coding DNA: TGTGCCAGCAGTAGCGCAGGCACAGATACGCAGTATTTT. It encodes CASSSAGTDTQYF.